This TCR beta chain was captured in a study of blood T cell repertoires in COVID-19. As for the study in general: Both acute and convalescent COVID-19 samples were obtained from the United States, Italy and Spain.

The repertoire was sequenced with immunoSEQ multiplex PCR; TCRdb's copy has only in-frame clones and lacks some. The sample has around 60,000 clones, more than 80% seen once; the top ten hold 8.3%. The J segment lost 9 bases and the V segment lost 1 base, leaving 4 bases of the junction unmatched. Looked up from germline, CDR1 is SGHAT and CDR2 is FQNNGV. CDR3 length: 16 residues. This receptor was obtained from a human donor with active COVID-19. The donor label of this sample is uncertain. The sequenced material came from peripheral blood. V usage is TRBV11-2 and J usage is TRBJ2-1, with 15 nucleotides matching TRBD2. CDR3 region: CASSLGTSGREGEQFF. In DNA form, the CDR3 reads TGTGCCAGCAGCTTAGGGACTAGCGGGAGGGAGGGTGAGCAGTTCTTC.